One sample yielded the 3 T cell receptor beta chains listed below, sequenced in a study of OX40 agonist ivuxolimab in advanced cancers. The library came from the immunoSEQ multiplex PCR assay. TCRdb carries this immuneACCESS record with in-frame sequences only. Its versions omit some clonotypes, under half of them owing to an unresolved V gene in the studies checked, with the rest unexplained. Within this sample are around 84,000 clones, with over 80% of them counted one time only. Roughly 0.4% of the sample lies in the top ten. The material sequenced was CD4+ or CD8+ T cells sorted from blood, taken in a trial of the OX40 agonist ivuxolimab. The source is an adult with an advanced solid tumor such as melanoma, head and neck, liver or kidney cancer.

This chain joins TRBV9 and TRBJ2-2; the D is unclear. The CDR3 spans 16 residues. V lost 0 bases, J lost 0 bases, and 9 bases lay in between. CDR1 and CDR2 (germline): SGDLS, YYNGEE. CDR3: CASSVEAATNTGELFF. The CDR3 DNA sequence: TGTGCCAGCAGCGTAGAGGCAGCGACGAACACCGGGGAGCTGTTTTTT. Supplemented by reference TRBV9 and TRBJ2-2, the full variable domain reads DSGVTQTPKHLITATGQRVTLRCSPRSGDLSVYWYQQSLDQGLQFLIQYYNGEERAKGNILERFSAQQFPDLHSELNLSSLELGDSALYFCASSVEAATNTGELFFGEGSRLTVL.

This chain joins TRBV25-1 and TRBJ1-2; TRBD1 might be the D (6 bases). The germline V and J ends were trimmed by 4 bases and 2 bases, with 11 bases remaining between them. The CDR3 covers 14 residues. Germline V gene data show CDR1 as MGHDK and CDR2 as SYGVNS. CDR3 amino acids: CASSVTGRNYGYTF. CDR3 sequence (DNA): TGTGCCAGCAGTGTTACAGGGAGAAACTATGGCTACACCTTC.

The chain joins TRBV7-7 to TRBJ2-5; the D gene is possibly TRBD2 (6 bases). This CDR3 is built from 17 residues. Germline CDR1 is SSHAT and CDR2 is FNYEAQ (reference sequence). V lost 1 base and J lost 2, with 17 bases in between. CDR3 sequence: CASSLGGWGSGQETQYF. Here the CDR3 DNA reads TGTGCCAGCAGCTTAGGTGGTTGGGGAAGCGGGCAAGAGACCCAGTACTTC.